This entry features one T cell receptor (beta chain) sequence. Its specificity is not known. The sample is drawn from a study of cytomegalovirus exposure and HLA in healthy donors. This PCR relied on a set of 60 Vbeta primers and 13 Jbeta primers. Libraries were prepared by immunoSEQ multiplex PCR; TCRdb keeps only in-frame clonotypes and omits some of them. The sample totals 30,000 to 35,000 clones; its top ten clones hold around 3.4%. Study results and caveats: TCR beta chain V- and J-gene trimming was linked, in a later analysis, to a missense variant in DCLRE1C. Accurate HLA-A and HLA-B prediction from TCR beta sequences was reported for most subjects.

The sequenced sample was PBMCs. This sequence was found in a man aged 35-49 years in good health and CMV-seronegative.

CDR3 in DNA: TGTGCCTGGAGCGGTAAGGACAGTAAGGGATCCTACGAGCAGTACTTC. Translated, it gives CAWSGKDSKGSYEQYF. The rearrangement uses TRBV30 and TRBJ2-7; the D gene is possibly TRBD1 (6 bases). Germline CDR1 is GTSNPN and CDR2 is SVGIG (reference sequence). The CDR3 length is 16 residues. V dropped 3 bases and J dropped 1 base, with 19 bases sitting between them.